The 23 T cell receptor beta chains below come from one sample, sequenced in a study. TCRdb itself ran the 5' RACE reads through MiXCR, one entry per CDR3 protein. The sample lists just under 65,000 distinct CDR3 sequences, approximately 22% occurring once. Specimen: memory CD4+ T cells sorted from a lymph node. As to subset: memory CD4+ T cells, CD4+CD45RO+CD25-. These receptors were collected from a female donor with breast cancer.

This clonotype came up many times. This rearrangement joins TRBV7-2 to TRBJ1-1, with D perhaps matching TRBD1 (5 bases). CDR1 is SGHTA and CDR2 is FQGNSA in the germline V gene. The CDR3 spans 14 residues. Between the trimmed V and J ends, which lost 4 bases and 0 bases, there was a span of 9 bases. The DNA of the CDR3 is TGTGCCAGCAGCTCTACAGGTCTGAACACTGAAGCTTTCTTT. It yields the protein CASSSTGLNTEAFF. The full variable domain, rest sourced from reference TRBV7-2 and TRBJ1-1, is GAGVSQSPSNKVTEKGKDVELRCDPISGHTALYWYRQSLGQGLEFLIYFQGNSAPDKSGLPSDRFSAERTGGSVSTLTIQRTQQEDSAVYLCASSSTGLNTEAFFGQGTRLTVV.

The chain uses TRBV7-2 and TRBJ1-1; D might be TRBD1 (6 bases). The CDR3 consists of 13 residues. Germline loops: CDR1 SGHTA, CDR2 FQGNSA. V was trimmed by 5 bases and J by 5 bases, leaving 12 bases between them. CDR3 loop: CASSPQRGTEAFF. DNA for the CDR3: TGTGCCAGCAGCCCCCAGAGGGGGACTGAAGCTTTCTTT.

The chain employs TRBV6-2 or TRBV6-3 and TRBJ2-5; 9 nucleotides align to TRBD1. The ends lost 5 bases at V and 5 bases at J; junction bases unmatched: 18. The CDR3 spans 18 residues. Germline-derived CDR1 and CDR2 are MNHEY and SVGEGT. DNA of the CDR3: TGTGCCAGCAGTCCCGATACCGTGGGACAGGGTAAACGGGAGACCCAGTACTTC. Its protein product is CASSPDTVGQGKRETQYF.

A remark on this clonotype: It may be a read error: a sequence one base away is much more abundant. This sequence joins TRBV5-1 and TRBJ1-1; D might be TRBD1 (5 bases). CDR3 size: 13 residues. Trimming removed 2 bases from V and 4 bases from J, with 9 bases in between. The germline gives CDR1 SGHRS, CDR2 YFSETQ. The CDR3 nucleotides read TGCGCCAGCAGCTTCGATGGGGGCACTGAAGCTTTCTTT. Its protein is CASSFDGGTEAFF.

The V call is TRBV7-3, the J call TRBJ1-6; D gene uncertain. CDR1 and CDR2 from the germline V gene are SGHTA and FQGTGA. CDR3 length: 13 residues. Trimming took off 5 bases at V and 9 bases at J, with 11 bases between the two ends. CDR3 protein: CASSPSQGSPLHF. For the CDR3, the DNA is TGTGCCAGCAGCCCATCGCAAGGTTCACCCCTCCACTTT.

There are many counts of this clonotype. J is TRBJ1-6 and V is TRBV11-2; 8 bases agree with TRBD1. CDR3 length: 13 amino acids. The V gene end was trimmed by 8 bases and the J gene end by 10 bases; junction bases not matched to a gene: 7. The germline gives CDR1 SGHAT, CDR2 FQNNGV. CDR3 sequence (DNA): TGTGCCAGCCGCACAGGGGGAGGATCACCCCTCCACTTT. Translation gives CASRTGGGSPLHF.

In its sample, this clonotype was seen many times. V usage is TRBV5-1 and J usage is TRBJ1-1, with D perhaps matching TRBD1 (5 bases). Trimming took off 5 bases at V and 5 bases at J, with 25 bases between the two ends. The CDR3 is 17 amino acids. Looked up from germline, CDR1 is SGHRS and CDR2 is YFSETQ. Here the CDR3 DNA reads TGCGCCAGCAGACTCATCGGGACCCACTCGGAGCGGACTGAAGCTTTCTTT. Its protein is CASRLIGTHSERTEAFF. Together with reference TRBV5-1 and TRBJ1-1, the CDR3 gives the full variable domain: KAGVTQTPRYLIKTRGQQVTLSCSPISGHRSVSWYQQTPGQGLQFLFEYFSETQRNKGNFPGRFSGRQFSNSRSEMNVSTLELGDSALYLCASRLIGTHSERTEAFFGQGTRLTVV.

The CDR3 here is CASSPEGPYNEQFF. The CDR3 nucleotides read TGCGCCAGCAGCCCGGAGGGGCCTTACAATGAGCAGTTCTTC. The rearrangement links TRBV5-1 to TRBJ2-1; TRBD2 might be the D (6 bases). V lost 4 bases, J lost 4 bases, and 12 bases lay in between. The CDR3 runs to 14 residues. The germline CDR1 and CDR2 sequences are SGHRS and YFSETQ.

Ten or more counts support this clonotype. V gene TRBV12-3 or TRBV12-4 combines with J gene TRBJ2-1, with TRBD2 matching 9 bases. Germline trimming cut 6 bases from V and 7 bases from J; bases unmatched to any gene: 10. There are 15 residues in the CDR3. This chain's CDR3 is CASRATSGYRNEQFF. DNA of the CDR3: TGTGCCAGCAGGGCTACTAGCGGGTACCGGAATGAGCAGTTCTTC.

The chain joins TRBV9 to TRBJ1-1, with 9 positions matching TRBD1. Germline V gives CDR1 SGDLS, CDR2 YYNGEE. The CDR3 has 14 amino acids. V dropped 0 bases and J dropped 4; count of bases not matched to a gene: 1. CDR3 region: CASSVETGGTEAFF. CDR3 bases: TGTGCCAGCAGCGTAGAGACAGGGGGCACTGAAGCTTTCTTT.

The chain is built from TRBV27 and TRBJ1-2, with D perhaps matching TRBD1 (6 bases). Germline V gene lookup returns CDR1 MNHEY and CDR2 SMNVEV (reference sequence). Trimming stripped 3 bases from V and 7 bases from J, with 15 bases between. The CDR3 runs to 14 residues. In DNA form, the CDR3 reads TGTGCCAGCAGTTTGCGGACAGCGGTCGGTGGCTACACCTTC. This encodes CASSLRTAVGGYTF.

The chain uses TRBV7-2 and TRBJ2-6; D remains unclear. Trimming took 1 base from V and 1 from J, leaving 5 bases between them. Per the germline V gene, CDR1 is SGHTA and CDR2 is FQGNSA. There are 15 residues in the CDR3. The DNA of the CDR3 is TGTGCCAGCAGCTTAGATTGGTCTGGGGCCAACGTCCTGACTTTC. Translated: CASSLDWSGANVLTF.

The rearrangement links TRBV3-1 to TRBJ1-2, with D possibly TRBD1 on 5 matching bases. Germline CDR1 is LGHDT and CDR2 is YNNKEL (reference sequence). V lost 3 bases and J 0 bases, leaving 11 bases between the germline ends. This CDR3 spans 15 amino acids. CDR3 loop: CASSQGQGANYGYTF. The CDR3 coding sequence is TGTGCCAGCAGCCAGGGGCAGGGAGCTAACTATGGCTACACCTTC.

This clonotype appeared many times. The V and J genes are TRBV7-2 and TRBJ1-1; no reliable D call. This CDR3 is built from 14 residues. Deletions cut 5 bases from V and 4 bases from J, with 14 bases between. The V gene's germline CDR1 is SGHTA and CDR2 FQGNSA. CDR3 amino acids: CASSLNARSTEAFF. The CDR3, as DNA: TGTGCCAGCAGCCTAAACGCTAGGAGCACTGAAGCTTTCTTT.

The chain has TRBV5-1 and TRBJ1-5; D gene uncertain. Germline loops: CDR1 SGHRS, CDR2 YFSETQ. CDR3 length equals 13 residues. V was shortened by 1 base and J by 3 bases, with 5 bases between the two germline ends. The CDR3 loop reads CASSLSVNQPQHF. CDR3 nucleotides: TGCGCCAGCAGCTTGAGCGTCAATCAGCCCCAGCATTTT.

The V call is TRBV7-8, the J call TRBJ1-5; D gene unclear. CDR1 is SGHVS and CDR2 is FQNEAQ in the germline V gene. Trimming took 4 bases from V and 4 from J, leaving 8 bases between them. The CDR3 loop spans 13 amino acids. The CDR3 nucleotides are TGTGCCAGCAGCTCAAACCGGAATCAGCCCCAGCATTTT. Its translation: CASSSNRNQPQHF.

A remark on this clonotype: Given a much more abundant clone one base away, this may be a read error. The genes are TRBV12-3 or TRBV12-4 and TRBJ1-5; no clear D gene. Trimming shortened V by 11 bases and J by 0 bases, and 8 bases separated the two germline ends. This CDR3 has 12 amino acids. The CDR3 spells CAGKYSNQPQHF. The CDR3 DNA reads as TGTGCCGGCAAGTATAGCAATCAGCCCCAGCATTTT.

This chain uses TRBV6-5 with TRBJ1-6; D may be TRBD1 (5 bases). Germline assignment: CDR1 MNHEY and CDR2 SVGAGI. CDR3 length: 13 residues. The V and J ends lost 6 bases and 8 bases respectively, with 11 bases between them. The chain's CDR3 is CASREGLYSPLHF. CDR3 in DNA: TGTGCCAGCAGAGAGGGGCTTTATTCACCCCTCCACTTT.

Worth noting for this clonotype: Here the CDR3 omits its conserved ending phenylalanine or tryptophan, so a read error is the likely source. The genes are TRBV6-2 or TRBV6-3 and TRBJ2-4; 7 bases fit TRBD2. The CDR3 has 15 residues. J gave up 4 bases and V 6 bases, and 9 bases lay outside the gene matches. The V gene's germline CDR1 is MNHEY and CDR2 SVGEGT. This CDR3 is CASSLEREVKNIQYL. For the CDR3, the DNA is TGTGCCAGCAGCCTCGAACGGGAGGTGAAAAACATTCAGTACCTC.

The V and J genes are TRBV18 and TRBJ1-5; the D gene is possibly TRBD1 (5 bases). The CDR3 sequence is 16 residues long. In germline, CDR1 is KGHSH, CDR2 LQKENI. The V end was cut by 2 bases, the J end by 0 bases, with 11 bases between. The CDR3 spells CASSPSGAVSNQPQHF. The DNA of the CDR3 is TGTGCCAGCTCACCATCCGGGGCAGTTAGCAATCAGCCCCAGCATTTT.

This clonotype was observed at least ten times. The CDR3 sequence: CASSRNRDRGHSPLHF. The CDR3 bases are TGTGCCAGCAGCCGAAACCGGGACAGGGGTCATTCACCCCTCCACTTT. This rearrangement joins TRBV3-1 to TRBJ1-6; TRBD1 agrees at 10 bases. The germline V gene encodes CDR1 LGHDT and CDR2 YNNKEL (reference sequence). V was pared by 4 bases and J by 8 bases, with 8 bases of the junction left unmatched. The CDR3 covers 16 residues.

This chain connects TRBV10-3 to TRBJ1-5; no reliable D call. The CDR3 covers 16 residues. Germline CDR1 and CDR2: ENHRY and SYGVKD. V was clipped by 3 bases and J by 7 bases, with 19 bases between them. The DNA for the CDR3 is TGTGCCATCAGTGAACATGACACGGCGGTAAGGCAGCCCCAGCATTTT. It is translated as CAISEHDTAVRQPQHF.

By share, this clonotype counts as medium-sized. The CDR3: CASSLGGESDQPQHF. The CDR3 bases are TGTGCCAGCAGTTTGGGGGGAGAGAGTGATCAGCCCCAGCATTTT. The V gene is TRBV12-3 or TRBV12-4, the J gene TRBJ1-5; tentatively, D is TRBD1 (5 bases). The CDR3 covers 15 residues. V gave up 3 bases and J gave up 5 bases, with 14 bases separating them.